This T cell receptor beta chain is drawn from a study of CD8 T cells in Susac syndrome. This CDR3 comprises 15 residues. CDR1 is DFQATT, CDR2 SNEGSKA, per germline (reference sequence). Negative isolation was used for CD8+ and CD4+ T cells, and FACS enrichment was applied to TEMRA cells. Roughly 0.45 to 1 ug RNA was reverse transcribed with random hexamers. MiXCR was run by TCRdb on the immunoSEQ multiplex PCR reads, yielding one entry per CDR3 protein. The sample records about 84,000 distinct CDR3 sequences, about 96% being singletons. This receptor was obtained from a human donor with Susac syndrome. Sequencing was done on a sample of CD8+ T cells from PBMCs. The chain recombines TRBV20-1 with TRBJ2-1; D is possibly TRBD2 (5 bases). The CDR3 nucleotides read TGCAGCAGCTCGTATCGGGGTCCATTATTCCATGAGCAGTTCTTC. Translated, it gives CSSSYRGPLFHEQFF.